Shown below are 29 T cell receptor beta chains from a single sample sequenced in a study of CD8 T cells in Susac syndrome. After extraction with the RNeasy kit, about 0.5 to 1 ug of the RNA was reverse transcribed using random hexamers. From the immunoSEQ multiplex PCR reads, TCRdb called clonotypes with MiXCR, one entry per CDR3 protein. Here the sample spans about 130,000 distinct CDR3 sequences, around 95% being singletons. The specimen was CD8+ T cells from PBMCs. Receptor source: a human donor with Susac syndrome.

The chain carries TRBV2 and TRBJ1-1; D not certain. CDR3 length equals 14 residues. V was clipped by 2 bases and J by 1 base, with 8 bases between them. Germline CDR1 and CDR2: SNHLY and FYNNEI. The CDR3 sequence: CASSEFLANTEAFF. The DNA for the CDR3 is TGTGCCAGCAGTGAATTTCTGGCGAACACTGAAGCTTTCTTT.

This sequence joins TRBV9 and TRBJ2-5; TRBD1 matches at 8 bases. The CDR3 covers 15 residues. CDR1 is SGDLS, CDR2 YYNGEE, per germline. V gave up 2 bases and J gave up 5 bases; unmatched junction bases: 8. The CDR3 protein is CASSVSGGAGETQYF. The CDR3 DNA reads as TGTGCCAGCAGCGTGTCAGGGGGCGCCGGGGAGACCCAGTACTTC.

The chain has TRBV5-1 and TRBJ2-5; 9 bases match TRBD2. Trimming removed 4 bases from V and 3 bases from J; junction bases left unmatched: 7. Germline V gives CDR1 SGHRS, CDR2 YFSETQ. The CDR3 length is 15 residues. CDR3 sequence reads: CASSIGTSWEETQYF. The CDR3, as DNA: TGCGCCAGCAGCATAGGGACTAGCTGGGAAGAGACCCAGTACTTC.

This clonotype was recorded only once. The chain has TRBV20-1 and TRBJ1-1; D not resolved. Germline lookup yields CDR1 DFQATT and CDR2 SNEGSKA (reference sequence). The CDR3 has 12 amino acids. Trimming pared 4 bases from V and 6 bases from J, leaving 12 bases between. The CDR3 here is CSANGVGPEAFF. DNA for the CDR3: TGCAGTGCTAATGGGGTCGGCCCTGAAGCTTTCTTT.

The CDR3 coding sequence is TGTGCCAGCAGTTTCCCGGATACGCAGTATTTT. Translation gives CASSFPDTQYF. The gene calls are TRBV12-3 or TRBV12-4 and TRBJ2-3; D unresolved. Trimming stripped 3 bases from V and 6 bases from J, with 4 bases between. This CDR3 contains 11 residues.

This chain joins TRBV29-1 and TRBJ1-2; 7 bases align to TRBD1. J was trimmed by 4 bases and V by 5 bases; bases with no gene match: 13. Germline assignment: CDR1 SQVTM and CDR2 ANQGSEA. The CDR3 loop spans 15 amino acids. The DNA for the CDR3 is TGCAGCGTTCCCTCGACAGGGCTCACGGTCTATGGCTACACCTTC. The encoded protein is CSVPSTGLTVYGYTF.

The chain employs TRBV4-1 and TRBJ2-7; 12 positions agree with TRBD2. Germline CDR1 and CDR2: MGHRA and YSYEKL. V trimming: 0 bases; J trimming: 4 bases; junction bases outside the gene matches: 4. This CDR3 comprises 16 residues. CDR3 in DNA: TGCGCCAGCAGCCAAGAGTCTAGCGGGAGGGGTTACGAGCAGTACTTC. Translation: CASSQESSGRGYEQYF.

V usage is TRBV27 and J usage is TRBJ2-2; D gene uncertain. Trimming removed 5 bases from V and 0 bases from J, with 10 bases in between. Germline values: CDR1 MNHEY, CDR2 SMNVEV (reference sequence). This CDR3 contains 15 residues. This CDR3 reads CASSPYSPNTGELFF. The CDR3 DNA is TGTGCCAGCAGTCCTTACAGTCCGAACACCGGGGAGCTGTTTTTT.

This chain links TRBV27 with TRBJ2-7, with a tentative D call TRBD2 (7 bases). The CDR3 sequence is 11 residues long. The V gene lost 5 bases and the J gene lost 8 bases, with 10 bases spanning the gap. The germline V gene has CDR1 MNHEY and CDR2 SMNVEV (reference sequence). The CDR3 DNA sequence: TGTGCCAGCAGTCCCGGGGGGCAGCAGTACTTC. It encodes CASSPGGQQYF.

The genes are TRBV29-1 and TRBJ2-1; tentatively, D is TRBD1 or TRBD2 (5 bases each). Trimming removed 3 bases at V and 0 bases at J, with 15 bases between. This CDR3 has 16 amino acids. Germline-derived CDR1 and CDR2 are SQVTM and ANQGSEA. The CDR3 DNA follows: TGCAGCGTTGATGGAGGCCGGGACCTCTCCTACAATGAGCAGTTCTTC. Protein sequence: CSVDGGRDLSYNEQFF.

This clonotype occurred once. The chain is built from TRBV12-5 and TRBJ2-1, with no clear D. This CDR3 is 13 amino acids long. V dropped 6 bases and J dropped 7 bases, with 13 bases sitting between them. The germline gives CDR1 LGHNT, CDR2 FRNRAP. The DNA for the CDR3 is TGTGCTAGTGGCTCCGGACCTTTGAATGAGCAGTTCTTC. The encoded protein is CASGSGPLNEQFF.

The rearrangement joins TRBV25-1 to TRBJ2-6; D not certain. This CDR3 comprises 15 residues. CDR1 is MGHDK and CDR2 is SYGVNS in the germline V gene. The V gene lost 1 base and the J gene lost 0 bases, with 4 bases spanning the gap. The CDR3 DNA reads TGTGCCAGCAGTGAATTCTCCTCTGGGGCCAACGTCCTGACTTTC. It yields the protein CASSEFSSGANVLTF.

The rearrangement uses TRBV20-1 and TRBJ2-7; a weak D match, TRBD2 (5 bases). There are 13 residues in the CDR3. V lost 3 bases to trimming and J lost 1 base, with 10 bases between them. Germline values: CDR1 DFQATT, CDR2 SNEGSKA (reference sequence). The CDR3 region is CSASTTRSYEQYF. The CDR3 region has the DNA TGCAGTGCTAGTACCACTAGATCCTACGAGCAGTACTTC.

The chain has TRBV15 and TRBJ2-6; D may match TRBD1 or TRBD2 (5 bases each). Trimming left V 1 base short and J 0 bases short, with 16 bases between. Germline V CDR1 and CDR2: LNHNV, YYDKDF (reference sequence). This CDR3 is built from 19 residues. In DNA, the CDR3 is TGTGCCACCAGCAGAGTTGGGACGGACATCCGCTCTGGGGCCAACGTCCTGACTTTC. Translating it yields CATSRVGTDIRSGANVLTF.

The genes are TRBV10-3 and TRBJ2-1; TRBD2 matches 14 bases. Trimming took 4 bases from V and 7 from J; bases not matched to a gene: 3. The germline gives CDR1 ENHRY, CDR2 SYGVKD. The CDR3 contains 15 residues. CDR3 amino acids: CAISGGLAGENEQFF. As DNA, the CDR3 is TGTGCCATCAGTGGGGGACTAGCGGGAGAAAATGAGCAGTTCTTC.

This CDR3 is CASSLGPGTGMETQYF. CDR3 DNA sequence: TGTGCCAGCAGCTTAGGTCCCGGGACAGGGATGGAGACCCAGTACTTC. The gene calls are TRBV7-6 and TRBJ2-5; the match to TRBD1 covers 9 bases. Per germline, CDR1 SGHVS and CDR2 FNYEAQ. The CDR3 loop spans 16 amino acids. V lost 1 base, J lost 5 bases, and 8 bases stayed unmatched.

V and J are TRBV4-1 and TRBJ1-2; 7 bases align to TRBD1. The CDR3 length is 15 residues. The germline CDR1 and CDR2 sequences are MGHRA and YSYEKL. The trim removed 4 bases at V and 2 bases at J, leaving 7 bases unmatched. The chain's CDR3 is CASSLGTATNYGYTF. CDR3 coding DNA: TGCGCCAGCAGCCTCGGGACAGCCACAAACTATGGCTACACCTTC.

The chain uses TRBV7-2 and TRBJ2-1, with TRBD1 matching over 8 bases. The ends lost 5 bases at V and 6 bases at J; junction bases unmatched: 6. Per germline, CDR1 SGHTA and CDR2 FQGNSA. This CDR3 has 14 residues. The DNA of the CDR3 is TGTGCCAGCAGCCCCTGGACAGGGCCCAATGAGCAGTTCTTC. This codes for CASSPWTGPNEQFF.

This clonotype was detected only once. This chain connects TRBV7-8 to TRBJ2-5, with D possibly matching TRBD1 (6 bases). V shed 7 bases and J shed 0 bases, with 15 bases lying between them. Germline V gene data show CDR1 as SGHVS and CDR2 as FQNEAQ. The CDR3 consists of 15 residues. The CDR3 is CASMSEGQYQETQYF. The CDR3, as DNA: TGTGCCAGCATGTCCGAAGGACAGTACCAAGAGACCCAGTACTTC.

The V and J genes are TRBV12-3 or TRBV12-4 and TRBJ2-7, with 8 positions matching TRBD1. V trimming: 5 bases; J trimming: 2 bases; junction bases outside the gene matches: 5. This CDR3 is 14 amino acids long. DNA for the CDR3: TGTGCCAGCAGTGTTGGGACAGGAACCTACGAGCAGTACTTC. It encodes CASSVGTGTYEQYF.

The CDR3 DNA sequence: TGTGCCAGCAGCTTCGGACTAGCTTCGGGTGTCCAAGAGACCCAGTACTTC. Its translation is CASSFGLASGVQETQYF. The chain uses TRBV3-1 and TRBJ2-5; 8 nucleotides line up with TRBD2. Germline CDR1 LGHDT, CDR2 YNNKEL (reference sequence). This CDR3 is 17 amino acids long. The V segment lost 5 bases and the J segment 1 base; nucleotides outside the gene matches: 12.

The chain recombines TRBV12-3 or TRBV12-4 with TRBJ2-5, with TRBD2 matching 11 bases. After removal of 6 bases from V and 9 bases from J, the junction contained 12 bases not matched to a gene. This CDR3 contains 15 residues. CDR3 region: CASSHSGRAMSAQYF. The CDR3 nucleotides are TGTGCCAGCAGCCATAGCGGGAGGGCCATGTCGGCCCAGTACTTC.

This clonotype has a single count. The chain has TRBV19 and TRBJ2-5, with D maybe TRBD1 (5 bases). CDR3 size: 15 residues. Germline CDR1 LNHDA, CDR2 SQIVND (reference sequence). Trimming removed 1 base from V and 5 bases from J, with 14 bases in between. The chain's CDR3 is CASSIALKGSETQYF. DNA for the CDR3: TGTGCCAGTAGTATAGCCCTGAAGGGGTCCGAGACCCAGTACTTC.

This CDR3 reads CASSLGTGGLNTEAFF. The CDR3 nucleotides are TGTGCCAGCAGTCTCGGGACAGGGGGCCTGAACACTGAAGCTTTCTTT. The V call is TRBV27, the J call TRBJ1-1, with TRBD1 matching 12 bases. The CDR3 spans 16 residues. Trimming cost V 5 bases and J 0 bases; bases outside gene matches: 4. Germline loops: CDR1 MNHEY, CDR2 SMNVEV (reference sequence).

The chain uses TRBV28 and TRBJ2-7, with 8 bases matching TRBD1. With 3 bases clipped from V and 3 bases from J, the junction kept 13 bases outside the gene matches. Germline V gene data show CDR1 as MDHEN and CDR2 as SYDVKM. The CDR3 runs 17 residues. The CDR3 here is CASSFSVTGGEGYEQYF. CDR3 nucleotides: TGTGCCAGCAGTTTTAGTGTAACAGGGGGAGAGGGCTACGAGCAGTACTTC.

The rearrangement uses TRBV20-1 and TRBJ2-7; D unclear. Germline lookup yields CDR1 DFQATT and CDR2 SNEGSKA (reference sequence). CDR3 length: 13 residues. V gave up 5 bases and J gave up 3 bases, with 14 bases separating them. The CDR3 protein is CSASSTTDYEQYF. The CDR3 DNA reads as TGCAGTGCTTCAAGTACCACAGACTACGAGCAGTACTTC.

The V call is TRBV12-3 or TRBV12-4, the J call TRBJ2-1; D is ambiguous. Trimming stripped 2 bases from V and 2 bases from J, with 13 bases between. CDR3 length: 16 residues. The CDR3 sequence: CASSLLNYRAYNEQFF. CDR3 bases: TGTGCCAGCAGTTTATTGAATTATCGAGCCTACAATGAGCAGTTCTTC.

The CDR3 coding sequence is TGCAGCGTTGATAGGGCGGGAAGAGGGACCTACAATGAGCAGTTCTTC. It specifies CSVDRAGRGTYNEQFF. V is TRBV29-1 and J is TRBJ2-1; TRBD2 is a possible D gene (6 bases). CDR1 and CDR2 from the germline V gene are SQVTM and ANQGSEA. The CDR3 is 16 amino acids. V was cut by 3 bases and J by 2 bases, with 17 bases left in between.

This clonotype was counted between two and nine times. V usage is TRBV3-1 and J usage is TRBJ2-7; D remains ambiguous. Germline V gene sequence: CDR1 LGHDT, CDR2 YNNKEL (reference sequence). This CDR3 region has 12 residues. Trimming pared 1 base from V and 3 bases from J, leaving 4 bases between. Here the CDR3 reads CASSQGHYEQYF. Here the CDR3 DNA reads TGTGCCAGCAGCCAAGGTCACTACGAGCAGTACTTC.